The clone carrying this T cell receptor beta chain is labeled as medium-sized. The sample is drawn from a study of early T cells in non-severe SARS-CoV-2 infection. About the study: Alpha and beta chains were unpaired, from unsorted whole-blood bulk RNA.

Individual cDNA molecules carried attached unique molecular identifiers. Via MiXCR, TCRdb re-called the 5' RACE reads, giving one row per CDR3 protein. The data contain around 27,000 distinct CDR3 sequences, 5.6% of them singletons. This CDR3 is 12 amino acids long. Germline values: CDR1 DFQATT, CDR2 SNEGSKA (reference sequence). Between the trimmed V and J ends, which lost 7 bases and 2 bases, there was a span of 10 bases. This chain uses TRBV20-1 with TRBJ2-3; no clear D. The clonotype originates from an adult who was a healthcare worker with PCR-confirmed SARS-CoV-2 infection or an uninfected control (not recorded which). The sequenced sample was whole blood. The DNA of the CDR3 is TGCAGTGTTGGACGGAACACAGATACGCAGTATTTT. This gives the protein CSVGRNTDTQYF.